Each of the 23 T cell receptor beta chains below was sequenced from the same sample in a study of beta chain features in type 1 diabetes. Study outcomes and limitations: For Type 1 diabetes patients, all four CD4+ subsets carried TCRB CDR3s that were moderately but significantly shorter.

The entirety of the isolated RNA underwent reverse transcription, so expressed TCRB transcripts were sequenced. Using immunoSEQ multiplex PCR, the repertoire was profiled, and TCRdb retains in-frame clones only, with some absent. This sample has some 200,000 clones; 16% occur once, and the top ten carry about 0.078%. Their cognate antigens are unknown. Sequenced: naive CD4+ T cells from blood. The receptors derive from a man under 40 with type 1 diabetes.

This clone was counted only a few times. The gene calls are TRBV30 and TRBJ2-5; D gene uncertain. The CDR3 consists of 12 residues. Germline V gene sequence: CDR1 GTSNPN, CDR2 SVGIG (reference sequence). Deletions cut 4 bases from V and 6 bases from J, with 12 bases between. The CDR3 is CAWTKLGKTQYF. DNA of the CDR3: TGTGCCTGGACCAAGTTAGGGAAGACCCAGTACTTC.

This clone was seen only a few times. The rearrangement uses TRBV7-9 and TRBJ1-2; D unclear. The CDR3 has 14 residues. Trimming cost V 5 bases and J 6 bases, with 16 bases left between them. The germline gives CDR1 SEHNR, CDR2 FQNEAQ (reference sequence). The CDR3 DNA reads TGTGCCAGCAGCAGAGCCGGGCCCCTAGATGGCTACACCTTC. It translates to CASSRAGPLDGYTF.

The gene calls are TRBV7-2 and TRBJ2-3; D ambiguous. Between the trimmed V and J ends, which lost 5 bases and 4 bases, there was a span of 7 bases. This CDR3 is built from 12 residues. From germline, CDR1 is SGHTA and CDR2 FQGNSA. The CDR3 loop reads CASSPNSDTQYF. The CDR3 nucleotides are TGTGCCAGCAGCCCAAACTCAGATACGCAGTATTTT.

This chain joins TRBV7-9 and TRBJ1-1, with no clear D. The germline gives CDR1 SEHNR, CDR2 FQNEAQ (reference sequence). Trimming stripped 9 bases from V and 11 bases from J, with 16 bases between. The CDR3 contains 11 residues. The CDR3 reads CASGFEFDAFF. The CDR3 DNA follows: TGTGCCAGTGGGTTCGAGTTTGATGCTTTCTTT. Filled out from reference TRBV7-9 and TRBJ1-1, the complete variable domain reads DTGVSQNPRHKITKRGQNVTFRCDPISEHNRLYWYRQTLGQGPEFLTYFQNEAQLEKSRLLSDRFSAERPKGSFSTLEIQRTEQGDSAMYLCASGFEFDAFFGQGTRLTVV.

This clone appeared a few times. V gene TRBV23-1 combines with J gene TRBJ2-1; 9 positions agree with TRBD2. TRBV23-1 is annotated as an ORF whose role is uncertain. The CDR3 is made up of 17 amino acids. Trimming cost V 4 bases and J 4 bases; bases outside gene matches: 11. Here the CDR3 reads CASSRAGGPILYNEQFF. For the CDR3, the DNA is TGCGCCAGCAGTCGGGCGGGAGGGCCAATTCTTTACAATGAGCAGTTCTTC.

This clone was found a few times. The V gene is TRBV9, the J gene TRBJ2-3; D ambiguous. Per germline, CDR1 SGDLS and CDR2 YYNGEE. Trimming cost V 3 bases and J 2 bases, with 4 bases left between them. This CDR3 comprises 12 residues. This CDR3 is CASSAHTDTQYF. For the CDR3, the DNA is TGTGCCAGCAGCGCCCACACAGATACGCAGTATTTT.

The chain combines TRBV25-1 with TRBJ2-3; D uncertain. In germline, CDR1 is MGHDK, CDR2 SYGVNS. The CDR3 spans 13 residues. The germline V and J ends were trimmed by 1 base and 4 bases, with 6 bases remaining between them. The CDR3 spells CASSESGSDTQYF. The CDR3 DNA is TGTGCCAGCAGTGAATCAGGCTCAGATACGCAGTATTTT.

CDR3 sequence reads: CASSLTGELFF. The CDR3 DNA follows: TGTGCCAGCAGCTTAACCGGGGAGCTGTTTTTT. The chain is built from TRBV11-2 and TRBJ2-2; D unclear. The CDR3 extends over 11 amino acids. The V gene lost 2 bases and the J gene lost 5 bases, with 0 bases spanning the gap. Germline-derived CDR1 and CDR2 are SGHAT and FQNNGV.

Written as DNA, the CDR3 is TGTGCCTTACTAGCGGTCCGCCTAGCCAAAAACATTCAGTACTTC. The encoded protein is CALLAVRLAKNIQYF. The genes are TRBV21-1 and TRBJ2-4; the D segment call TRBD2 is taken from the table without a DNA check. TRBV21-1 is recorded as a pseudogene. The CDR3 has 15 amino acids.

There are a few counts of this clone. The J gene is TRBJ2-3, the V gene TRBV6-5; 9 bases align to TRBD2. Germline V CDR1 and CDR2: MNHEY, SVGAGI. The CDR3 spans 16 residues. The J segment lost 3 bases and the V segment lost 0 bases, leaving 4 bases of the junction unmatched. The CDR3 region is CASSYSRTSVTDTQYF. The CDR3 DNA follows: TGTGCCAGCAGTTACTCGAGGACTAGCGTGACAGATACGCAGTATTTT.

This clone appeared a few times. V is TRBV9 and J is TRBJ2-3, with D maybe TRBD1 (5 bases). The CDR3 covers 15 residues. Deletions cut 0 bases from V and 5 bases from J, with 13 bases between. Germline V gives CDR1 SGDLS, CDR2 YYNGEE. Here the CDR3 DNA reads TGTGCCAGCAGCGTAGGACCCGAGCAGGGAGATACGCAGTATTTT. This encodes CASSVGPEQGDTQYF.

This clone was seen a few times. The chain combines TRBV7-7 with TRBJ2-2, with D possibly TRBD1 on 5 matching bases. The V end lost 1 base, the J end lost 0 bases, and 6 bases lay between the germline ends. The CDR3 is 15 residues long. Germline V gene lookup returns CDR1 SSHAT and CDR2 FNYEAQ (reference sequence). CDR3 bases: TGTGCCAGCAGCTTAGTACAGGCGAACACCGGGGAGCTGTTTTTT. Its protein product is CASSLVQANTGELFF.

V is TRBV30 and J is TRBJ2-2, with TRBD1 matching 8 bases. V dropped 2 bases and J dropped 7; count of bases not matched to a gene: 9. The germline gives CDR1 GTSNPN, CDR2 SVGIG (reference sequence). The CDR3 contains 15 residues. The CDR3 DNA reads TGTGCCTGGAGTTCAGGGGGCGGATCGGTCGGGGAGCTGTTTTTT. It translates to CAWSSGGGSVGELFF.

Only a few counts were recorded for this clone. The chain's CDR3 is CASSGGLRNNEQFF. The CDR3 DNA reads TGTGCCAGCAGTGGAGGCCTAAGGAACAATGAGCAGTTCTTC. This chain connects TRBV11-2 to TRBJ2-1; D is possibly TRBD2 (5 bases). Germline V gene lookup returns CDR1 SGHAT and CDR2 FQNNGV. The V end lost 6 bases, the J end lost 5 bases, and 14 bases lay between the germline ends. The CDR3 totals 14 residues.

This CDR3 is CASTQGSGDIQYF. CDR3 in DNA: TGCGCCAGCACCCAAGGGTCTGGGGACATTCAGTACTTC. The chain carries TRBV5-1 and TRBJ2-4; D is uncertain. Trimming shortened V by 6 bases and J by 8 bases, and 15 bases separated the two germline ends. The CDR3 extends over 13 amino acids. Germline assignment: CDR1 SGHRS and CDR2 YFSETQ.

This clone was seen a handful of times. The CDR3 here is CASSSRRTGLSNQPQHF. CDR3 nucleotide sequence: TGTGCCAGCAGCTCCCGAAGAACAGGGCTTAGCAATCAGCCCCAGCATTTT. This sequence joins TRBV7-2 and TRBJ1-5, with a tentative D call TRBD1 (6 bases). The V gene lost 4 bases and the J gene lost 0 bases, with 16 bases spanning the gap. The CDR3 contains 17 residues. CDR1 SGHTA and CDR2 FQGNSA come from the germline V gene.

As for this clone: A junction boundary mismatches the germline segment, possibly from a read error. The V and J genes are TRBV27 and TRBJ1-4; the D is unclear. The germline CDR1 and CDR2 sequences are MNHEY and SMNVEV (reference sequence). The CDR3 length is 13 residues. The CDR3 here is CATSRLTNEKLFF. CDR3 DNA: TGTGCCACCAGTCGATTGACTAATGAAAAACTGTTTTTT.

V usage is TRBV4-1 and J usage is TRBJ2-1; perhaps TRBD2 as D (5 bases). With 0 bases removed from V and 8 bases from J, the gap between germline ends came to 11 bases. Germline assignment: CDR1 MGHRA and CDR2 YSYEKL. The length of the CDR3 is 14 residues. As DNA, the CDR3 is TGCGCCAGCAGCCAAGATACCCTAGCTCATGAGCAGTTCTTC. As protein: CASSQDTLAHEQFF.

This clone was detected a few times. The chain uses TRBV28 and TRBJ1-4, with D possibly being TRBD1 (5 bases). This CDR3 is built from 14 residues. Germline CDR1 is MDHEN and CDR2 is SYDVKM. Trimming took 7 bases from V and 13 from J, leaving 22 bases between them. CDR3 sequence reads: CASIGGRVLEGLFF. CDR3 nucleotide sequence: TGTGCCAGCATAGGCGGCAGGGTATTGGAGGGACTGTTTTTT. Full variable domain (outside the CDR3, taken from reference TRBV28 and TRBJ1-4): DVKVTQSSRYLVKRTGEKVFLECVQDMDHENMFWYRQDPGLGLRLIYFSYDVKMKEKGDIPEGYSVSREKKERFSLILESASTNQTSMYLCASIGGRVLEGLFFGSGTQLSVL.

This clone was counted between two and nine times. The rearrangement joins TRBV28 to TRBJ2-2; 9 bases are shared with TRBD2. Germline lookup yields CDR1 MDHEN and CDR2 SYDVKM. The CDR3 has 16 residues. V was pared by 3 bases and J by 3 bases, with 5 bases of the junction left unmatched. CDR3 bases: TGTGCCAGCAGTTTCGCACTAGCGGGCCACACCGGGGAGCTGTTTTTT. Encoded protein: CASSFALAGHTGELFF.

This chain joins TRBV7-6 and TRBJ2-6; the D is unclear. The V gene's germline CDR1 is SGHVS and CDR2 FNYEAQ. Trimming stripped 6 bases from V and 2 bases from J, with 11 bases between. The length of the CDR3 is 15 residues. The CDR3 nucleotides read TGTGCCAGCAGGGCCCTCACTGCTGGGGCCAACGTCCTGACTTTC. Its protein product is CASRALTAGANVLTF. Full variable domain (missing parts from reference TRBV7-6 and TRBJ2-6): GAGVSQSPRYKVTKRGQDVALRCDPISGHVSLYWYRQALGQGPEFLTYFNYEAQQDKSGLPNDRFSAERPEGSISTLTIQRTEQRDSAMYRCASRALTAGANVLTFGAGSRLTVL.

V and J are TRBV7-2 and TRBJ2-5; maybe TRBD2 (5 bases). V gave up 5 bases and J gave up 5 bases, with 9 bases separating them. The CDR3 has 12 residues. Germline CDR1 SGHTA, CDR2 FQGNSA. CDR3 loop: CASSQRDETQYF. CDR3 coding DNA: TGTGCCAGCAGCCAACGGGATGAGACCCAGTACTTC.

This rearrangement joins TRBV7-2 to TRBJ2-6; the D is unclear. V lost 5 bases and J 2 bases, leaving 13 bases between the germline ends. Germline lookup yields CDR1 SGHTA and CDR2 FQGNSA. The CDR3 has 16 residues. DNA for the CDR3: TGTGCCAGCAGCCTGCAAGATCAGGCTGGGGCCAACGTCCTGACTTTC. Translation gives CASSLQDQAGANVLTF. Together with reference TRBV7-2 and TRBJ2-6, the CDR3 gives the full variable domain: GAGVSQSPSNKVTEKGKDVELRCDPISGHTALYWYRQSLGQGLEFLIYFQGNSAPDKSGLPSDRFSAERTGGSVSTLTIQRTQQEDSAVYLCASSLQDQAGANVLTFGAGSRLTVL.